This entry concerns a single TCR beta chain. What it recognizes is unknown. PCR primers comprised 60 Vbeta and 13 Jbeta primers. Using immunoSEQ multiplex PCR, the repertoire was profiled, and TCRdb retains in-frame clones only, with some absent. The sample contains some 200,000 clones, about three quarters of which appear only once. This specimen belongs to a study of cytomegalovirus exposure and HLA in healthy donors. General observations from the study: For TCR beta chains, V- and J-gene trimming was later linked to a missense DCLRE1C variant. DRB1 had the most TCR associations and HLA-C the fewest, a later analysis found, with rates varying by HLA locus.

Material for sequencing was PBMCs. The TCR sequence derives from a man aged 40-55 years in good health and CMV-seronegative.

The CDR3 sequence: CASSFLAGGPDTQYF. In DNA, the CDR3 is TGTGCCAGCAGCTTTTTAGCGGGGGGCCCAGATACGCAGTATTTT. The chain couples TRBV7-2 to TRBJ2-3, with 10 bases aligning to TRBD2. V lost 3 bases and J lost 4; bases outside the gene matches: 4. Per germline, CDR1 SGHTA and CDR2 FQGNSA. The length of the CDR3 is 15 residues. Complete variable domain (other parts from reference TRBV7-2 and TRBJ2-3): GAGVSQSPSNKVTEKGKDVELRCDPISGHTALYWYRQSLGQGLEFLIYFQGNSAPDKSGLPSDRFSAERTGGSVSTLTIQRTQQEDSAVYLCASSFLAGGPDTQYFGPGTRLTVL.